Presented here are 15 T cell receptor beta chains from one specimen sequenced in a study of cytomegalovirus exposure and HLA in healthy donors. PCR primers comprised 60 Vbeta and 13 Jbeta primers. Using immunoSEQ multiplex PCR, the repertoire was profiled, and TCRdb retains in-frame clones only, with some absent. The sample has around 40,000 clones. Source material: PBMCs. The source of these receptors is a human donor in good health.

The genes are TRBV5-4 and TRBJ2-2, with unresolved D. The CDR3 has 14 amino acids. The germline CDR1 and CDR2 sequences are SGHNT and YYREEE (reference sequence). V lost 2 bases to trimming and J lost 0 bases, with 5 bases between them. The CDR3, as DNA: TGTGCCAGCAGCTTTATGTCGAACACCGGGGAGCTGTTTTTT. This sequence encodes CASSFMSNTGELFF.

V is TRBV30 and J is TRBJ1-2; D unclear. Germline CDR1 and CDR2: GTSNPN and SVGIG (reference sequence). This CDR3 region has 13 residues. Trimming stripped 0 bases from V and 1 base from J, with 6 bases between. CDR3 sequence: CAWSVQINYGYTF. The CDR3 DNA sequence: TGTGCCTGGAGTGTACAGATTAACTATGGCTACACCTTC. The complete variable domain, with remaining parts taken from reference TRBV30 and TRBJ1-2, reads SQTIHQWPATLVQPVGSPLSLECTVEGTSNPNLYWYRQAAGRGLQLLFYSVGIGQISSEVPQNLSASRPQDRQFILSSKKLLLSDSGFYLCAWSVQINYGYTFGSGTRLTVV.

This chain uses TRBV4-1 with TRBJ1-4; D remains unclear. Germline values: CDR1 MGHRA, CDR2 YSYEKL. The CDR3 has 16 residues. With 0 bases removed from V and 0 bases from J, the gap between germline ends came to 8 bases. The DNA of the CDR3 is TGCGCCAGCAGCCAAGACGGTCTTGCAACTAATGAAAAACTGTTTTTT. It encodes CASSQDGLATNEKLFF.

This chain joins TRBV6-6 and TRBJ1-1; the D is unclear. CDR1 and CDR2 (germline): MNHNY, SVGAGI (reference sequence). V was cut by 7 bases and J by 5 bases, with 11 bases left in between. This CDR3 spans 12 amino acids. The CDR3: CASNSGGTEAFF. The CDR3 nucleotides read TGTGCCAGCAACAGCGGCGGGACTGAAGCTTTCTTT.

The V call is TRBV7-9, the J call TRBJ2-2; tentative D call: TRBD1 (6 bases). The germline V gene encodes CDR1 SEHNR and CDR2 FQNEAQ (reference sequence). This CDR3 spans 14 amino acids. Trimming took 4 bases from V and 3 from J, leaving 9 bases between them. The CDR3 DNA follows: TGTGCCAGCAGCTCCCCAGGGGACACCGGGGAGCTGTTTTTT. Residues: CASSSPGDTGELFF.

V usage is TRBV27 and J usage is TRBJ1-1, with no clear D. Trimming shortened V by 4 bases and J by 1 base, and 10 bases separated the two germline ends. CDR1 is MNHEY and CDR2 is SMNVEV in the germline V gene (reference sequence). This CDR3 comprises 14 residues. This chain's CDR3 is CASSYPGTNTEAFF. The CDR3 coding sequence is TGTGCCAGCAGTTATCCAGGTACGAACACTGAAGCTTTCTTT.

V gene TRBV28 combines with J gene TRBJ2-3; D is possibly TRBD1 (6 bases). The CDR3 loop spans 14 amino acids. Trimming stripped 5 bases from V and 3 bases from J, with 12 bases between. In germline, CDR1 is MDHEN, CDR2 SYDVKM. The CDR3 sequence is CASSDRPTTDTQYF. CDR3 coding DNA: TGTGCCAGCAGTGACAGGCCGACGACAGATACGCAGTATTTT.

The CDR3 loop reads CASSLVGQGGEKLFF. The CDR3 DNA reads as TGTGCCAGCAGCTTGGTCGGACAGGGCGGTGAAAAACTGTTTTTT. The gene calls are TRBV5-8 and TRBJ1-4; 8 bases match TRBD1. V trimming: 0 bases; J trimming: 7 bases; junction bases outside the gene matches: 5. The CDR3 spans 15 residues. CDR1 is SGHTS and CDR2 is YDEGEE in the germline V gene.

The chain couples TRBV27 to TRBJ2-7; 9 bases are shared with TRBD1. The V segment lost 5 bases and the J segment 4 bases; nucleotides outside the gene matches: 12. Germline V gene data show CDR1 as MNHEY and CDR2 as SMNVEV (reference sequence). The CDR3 is 16 residues long. CDR3 sequence (DNA): TGTGCCAGCAGTCCCCTTCGGACAGGGGATCGGTACGAGCAGTACTTC. This translates into CASSPLRTGDRYEQYF.

The V gene is TRBV19, the J gene TRBJ2-7; D is possibly TRBD1 (6 bases). Germline CDR1 LNHDA, CDR2 SQIVND (reference sequence). The CDR3 length is 13 residues. The V end was cut by 6 bases, the J end by 2 bases, with 11 bases between. The CDR3 spells CASSAGVAYEQYF. CDR3 bases: TGTGCCAGTAGCGCAGGGGTCGCCTACGAGCAGTACTTC. The full variable domain, with the rest looked up from reference TRBV19 and TRBJ2-7, is DGGITQSPKYLFRKEGQNVTLSCEQNLNHDAMYWYRQDPGQGLRLIYYSQIVNDFQKGDIAEGYSVSREKKESFPLTVTSAQKNPTAFYLCASSAGVAYEQYFGPGTRLTVT.

The chain recombines TRBV2 with TRBJ2-7; 7 bases are shared with TRBD1. The CDR3 is made up of 15 amino acids. CDR1 is SNHLY, CDR2 FYNNEI, per germline. Germline trimming cut 6 bases from V and 2 bases from J; bases unmatched to any gene: 10. CDR3 sequence (DNA): TGTGCCAGCAGCCAGTGGACAGGTGCCACCTACGAGCAGTACTTC. It codes for CASSQWTGATYEQYF.

On this clone: Other DNA sequences in this specimen translate into the identical CDR3. The rearrangement uses TRBV6-5 and TRBJ1-5, with 9 bases that match TRBD1. Germline V gives CDR1 MNHEY, CDR2 SVGAGI. The trim removed 5 bases at V and 4 bases at J, leaving 6 bases unmatched. The CDR3 contains 15 residues. CDR3 sequence: CASSPDRGGNQPQHF. CDR3 coding DNA: TGTGCCAGCAGTCCTGACAGGGGGGGAAATCAGCCCCAGCATTTT.

The CDR3 sequence is CASSLTGGTGQFF. The CDR3 DNA follows: TGTGCCAGCAGCTTAACCGGGGGTACAGGACAGTTCTTC. The rearrangement joins TRBV11-2 to TRBJ2-1; tentatively, D is TRBD2 (6 bases). The CDR3 totals 13 residues. Germline V gene lookup returns CDR1 SGHAT and CDR2 FQNNGV. Deletions cut 2 bases from V and 13 bases from J, with 15 bases between.

J is TRBJ2-1 and V is TRBV5-1; TRBD2 matches at 8 bases. The V gene's germline CDR1 is SGHRS and CDR2 YFSETQ. The J segment lost 2 bases and the V segment lost 4 bases, leaving 5 bases of the junction unmatched. The CDR3 is made up of 15 amino acids. CDR3 in amino acids: CASSRGGGPYNEQFF. CDR3 nucleotide sequence: TGCGCCAGCAGCCGTGGCGGGGGGCCCTACAATGAGCAGTTCTTC.

To note about this clone: Mismatch with germline at one junction end may stem from a read error. The sample carries other DNA sequences with the same CDR3. The chain joins TRBV27 to TRBJ1-6; no reliable D call. CDR3 length: 14 amino acids. Germline V gene data show CDR1 as MNHEY and CDR2 as SMNVEV (reference sequence). CDR3 residues: CASSFSVAGSPLHF. The CDR3 nucleotides read TGTGCCAGCAGTTTCTCGGTGGCGGGGTCACCCCTACACTTT.